This T cell receptor beta chain was sequenced during a study of CD8+CD57+ T cells in acquired aplastic anemia. Genomic DNA, serving as template, underwent TCR beta VDJ and CDR3 profiling. MiXCR was run by TCRdb on the reads, yielding one entry per CDR3 protein. Here the sample spans 150,000 to 200,000 distinct CDR3 sequences, approximately 52% being singletons. Whoever was chosen for sequencing had shown CD8+CD57+ cell expansion by flow cytometry. The cohort consisted entirely of patients having severe acquired aplastic anemia. Trimming pared 3 bases from V and 6 bases from J, leaving 18 bases between. Germline lookup yields CDR1 LNHDA and CDR2 SQIVND (reference sequence). This CDR3 has 15 residues.

The rearrangement joins TRBV19 to TRBJ2-7, with D possibly matching TRBD2 (6 bases). Sequenced sample: sorted CD4+, CD8+, or CD8+CD57+ T cells (not recorded which) from PBMCs. This TCR was recovered from a human donor with aplastic anemia. The CDR3 coding sequence is TGTGCCAGTAGTATGGGTCAGGGCCTAGCGCGCGAGCAGTACTTC. Protein sequence: CASSMGQGLAREQYF.